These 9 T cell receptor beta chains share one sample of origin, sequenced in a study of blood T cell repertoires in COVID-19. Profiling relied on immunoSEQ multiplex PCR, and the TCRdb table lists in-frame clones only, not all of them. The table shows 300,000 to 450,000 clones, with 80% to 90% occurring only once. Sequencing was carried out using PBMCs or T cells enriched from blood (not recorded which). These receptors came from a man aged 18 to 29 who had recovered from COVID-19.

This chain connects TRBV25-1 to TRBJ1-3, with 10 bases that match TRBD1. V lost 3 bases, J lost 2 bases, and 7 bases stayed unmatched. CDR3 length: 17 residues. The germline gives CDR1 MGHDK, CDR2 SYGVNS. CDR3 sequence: CASSDPPGTGAGNTIYF. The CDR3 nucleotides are TGTGCCAGCAGTGATCCCCCTGGGACAGGGGCTGGAAACACCATATATTTT. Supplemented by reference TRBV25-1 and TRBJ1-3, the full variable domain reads EADIYQTPRYLVIGTGKKITLECSQTMGHDKMYWYQQDPGMELHLIHYSYGVNSTEKGDLSSESTVSRIRTEHFPLTLESARPSHTSQYLCASSDPPGTGAGNTIYFGEGSWLTVV.

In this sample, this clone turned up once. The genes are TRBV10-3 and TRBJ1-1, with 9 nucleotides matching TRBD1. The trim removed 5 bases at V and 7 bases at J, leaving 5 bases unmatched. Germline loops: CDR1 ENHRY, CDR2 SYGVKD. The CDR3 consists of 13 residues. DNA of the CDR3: TGTGCCATCAGTAATACAGGGGGCGGTGAAGCTTTCTTT. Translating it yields CAISNTGGGEAFF.

The CDR3 DNA is TGCGCCAGCAGCAAAAAGGGACTACACTACAATGAGCAGTTCTTC. It codes for CASSKKGLHYNEQFF. The V gene is TRBV4-1, the J gene TRBJ2-1, with 7 bases fitting TRBD2. Unmatched junction bases numbered 7, after V lost 5 bases and J lost 3 bases. The germline gives CDR1 MGHRA, CDR2 YSYEKL. The CDR3 is made up of 15 amino acids.

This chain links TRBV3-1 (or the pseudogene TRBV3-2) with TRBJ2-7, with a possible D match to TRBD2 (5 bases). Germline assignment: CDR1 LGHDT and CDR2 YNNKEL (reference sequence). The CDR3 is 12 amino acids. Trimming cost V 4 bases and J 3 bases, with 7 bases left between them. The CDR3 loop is CASSLGDYEQYF. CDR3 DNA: TGTGCCAGCAGCCTGGGAGACTACGAGCAGTACTTC.

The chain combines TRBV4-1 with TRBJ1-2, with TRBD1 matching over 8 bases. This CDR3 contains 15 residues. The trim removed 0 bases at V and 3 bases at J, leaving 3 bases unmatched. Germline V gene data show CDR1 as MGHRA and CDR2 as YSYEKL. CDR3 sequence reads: CASSQDSGGYYGYTF. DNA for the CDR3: TGCGCCAGCAGCCAAGATTCAGGGGGCTACTATGGCTACACCTTC.

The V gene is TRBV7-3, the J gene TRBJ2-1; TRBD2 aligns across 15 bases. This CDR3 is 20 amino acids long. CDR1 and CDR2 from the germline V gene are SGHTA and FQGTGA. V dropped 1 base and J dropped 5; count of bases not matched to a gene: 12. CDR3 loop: CASSLIGRRTSGGENNEQFF. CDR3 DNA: TGTGCCAGCAGCTTAATCGGTAGGCGGACTAGCGGGGGGGAGAACAATGAGCAGTTCTTC.

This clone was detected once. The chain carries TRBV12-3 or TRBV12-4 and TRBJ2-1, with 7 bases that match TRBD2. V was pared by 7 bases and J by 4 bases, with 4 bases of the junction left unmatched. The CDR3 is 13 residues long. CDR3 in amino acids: CASTTSVYNEQFF. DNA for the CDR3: TGTGCCAGCACCACTAGCGTATACAATGAGCAGTTCTTC.

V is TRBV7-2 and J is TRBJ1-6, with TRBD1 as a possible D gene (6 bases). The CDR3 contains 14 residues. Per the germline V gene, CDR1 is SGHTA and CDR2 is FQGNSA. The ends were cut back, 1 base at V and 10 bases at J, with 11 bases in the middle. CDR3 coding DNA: TGTGCCAGCAGCTTAGAGGGGGAAATCTCACCCCTCCACTTT. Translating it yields CASSLEGEISPLHF.

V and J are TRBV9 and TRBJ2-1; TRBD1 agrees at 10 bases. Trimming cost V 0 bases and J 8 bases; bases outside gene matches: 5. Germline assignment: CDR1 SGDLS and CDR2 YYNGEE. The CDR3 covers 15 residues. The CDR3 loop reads CASSVAPTGGHEQFF. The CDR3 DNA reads TGTGCCAGCAGCGTAGCTCCGACAGGGGGCCATGAGCAGTTCTTC.